This T cell receptor beta chain was identified during a study of blood T cell repertoires in COVID-19 (TCRdb year 2020). The study in broad terms: The collaborator samples originated in the United States, Italy and Spain and spanned the acute and convalescent phases of COVID-19. The prospective study material was composed of cDNA or gDNA derived from T cells, B-cell-depleted T cells, or PBMCs. The dataset comprised deeply sampled blood TCRbeta repertoires from subjects exposed to, actively infected with, or recovered from COVID-19. Where available, HLA class I and class II types were obtained from metadata supplied by the sample provider rather than from assay-based typing. Samples came from the ongoing ImmuneRACE study (first 160 participants) plus 1,254 subjects from 6 global collaborators. Nearly every sample came with metadata listing a de-identified subject ID, COVID-19 status, age in years and sex. The repertoires were made available in a free public database intended to serve as a resource for research on the immune response to SARS-CoV-2.

With respect to this clone: Its binding antigen is unknown. Base quality data are lacking; no much larger clone is found one base away.

Collaborating institutions collected whole blood in K2EDTA tubes following their own protocols. Collaborator samples were shipped for TCRbeta analysis as frozen whole blood, isolated PBMCs, or DNA extracted from either sample type. Paper-wide results and their limitations: How much clinical and demographic metadata was included differed by source and by participant, and the metadata was provided uncurated.

TCRbeta CDR3 regions were amplified from genomic DNA using the immunoSEQ Assay, a bias-controlled multiplex PCR. In the authors' own workflow: The number of nucleated cells in each sample was estimated by amplification of reference gene primers within the assay. To quantify the absolute abundance of each unique TCRbeta CDR3 rearrangement, sequence reads were collapsed and filtered. Productive Simpson clonality was computed per sample as the square root of Simpson's diversity index over productive rearrangements. TCRdb holds this immuneACCESS table with in-frame rearrangements only. Some clones are missing; in checked studies, unresolved V genes explain under half, and the rest has no known cause. That table furnishes V, J and clone size, whereas the DNA furnished D and trimming. The table for this sample lists some 200,000 clones; 88% of them were counted only once. The ten biggest clones cover 5.5% to 7% of the sample.

The germline V gene (reference sequence) supplies CDR1 LNHDA and CDR2 SQIVND. The CDR3 starts with the cysteine, ends with the phenylalanine, and has 13 residues. Left in the record is the CDR3 DNA by itself, 39 bases read in frame from the first base. Cut back by 3 bases and 5 bases, the V and J ends lie 10 bases apart. The chain is made from TRBV19 and TRBJ1-1; a weak D assignment points to TRBD1 (5 bases agree). Source material: peripheral blood. This sequence was found in a man in his forties with active or convalescent COVID-19. The DNA sequence follows: TGTGCCAGTAGTATGATCCGGGGGACTGAAGCTTTCTTT. This encodes CASSMIRGTEAFF.